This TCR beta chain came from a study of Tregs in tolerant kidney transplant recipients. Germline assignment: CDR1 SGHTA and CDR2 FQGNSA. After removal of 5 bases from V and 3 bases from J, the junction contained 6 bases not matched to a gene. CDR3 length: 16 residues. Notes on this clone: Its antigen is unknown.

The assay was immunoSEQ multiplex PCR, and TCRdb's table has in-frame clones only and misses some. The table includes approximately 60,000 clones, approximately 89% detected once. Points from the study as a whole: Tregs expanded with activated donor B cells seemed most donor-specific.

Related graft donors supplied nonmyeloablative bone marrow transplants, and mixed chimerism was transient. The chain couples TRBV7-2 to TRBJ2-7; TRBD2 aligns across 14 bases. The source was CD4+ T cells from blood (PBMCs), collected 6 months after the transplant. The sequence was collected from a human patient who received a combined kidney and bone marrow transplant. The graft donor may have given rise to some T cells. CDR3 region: CASSPGLAGGLYEQYF. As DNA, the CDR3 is TGTGCCAGCAGCCCCGGACTAGCGGGGGGACTCTACGAGCAGTACTTC.